The sequence of this TCR beta chain was determined in a study of a mutant IDH1 vaccine in newly diagnosed glioma (dated by TCRdb to about 2021). For the wider study: Of the roughly 34 treated patients, 62.5% were male and approximately 38% were female, and the mean age was 40.4 years. Before enrollment, most patients had been given radiochemotherapy with temozolomide as standard therapy, while the rest had received either radiotherapy alone or temozolomide alone. Peripheral blood was collected at six visits: V03 (baseline), V05, V07, V10, V12 and V13. For exploratory analyses, roughly 25 treated patients had longitudinal TCRB deep sequencing done wherever samples were available.

This clone was detected once. What this receptor recognizes is not known. Per-base qualities were not stored, and no clone one base away is much larger. What the research found in general, with its limitations: According to the authors, sample limitations meant that analyses of patient blood samples could not be reproduced. Immune responses induced by the vaccine were seen in around 93% of patients across multiple MHC alleles. Pseudoprogression seemed to be unrelated to changes in the top peripheral T cell clonotypes found by TCRB sequencing. Selection of PBMC samples for TCRB deep sequencing was based on availability.

The meaning of the sample's time point label: baseline, week 1 (first vaccination visit). The treatment or condition tag for this specimen amounts to: pre-vaccination baseline after standard-of-care therapy. The donors had newly diagnosed IDH1-mutant astrocytomas of WHO grade 3 or 4 that showed loss of nuclear ATRX. The samples were drawn from NOA16, a multicentre, single-arm, open-label phase I trial in Germany that tested a mutant IDH1 peptide vaccine in humans for the first time. Blood drawn at visit V03 was used as the baseline sample for immunogenicity testing. Genomic DNA for TCRB sequencing was extracted from EDTA blood using the DNeasy Blood and Tissue Kit. Library preparation was by the immunoSEQ multiplex PCR assay. Rearranged TCR beta chain sequences were amplified with the hsTCRB Kit following the manufacturer's protocol. An Illumina MiSeq was used to sequence the TCRB libraries. On the authors' methods: Demultiplexing, trimming and gene mapping were performed with the kit vendor's proprietary platform. Held by TCRdb, this immuneACCESS table contains in-frame sequences only and omits some clones. Under half of the omission traces to an unresolved V gene where checked; the cause of the rest is unknown. That table furnishes V, J and clone size, whereas the DNA furnished D and trimming. This sample gives about 24,000 clones in total; just over 90% of them show up just once. About 9.2% of the sample is held by the ten biggest clonotypes.

From cysteine to phenylalanine, the CDR3 is 14 amino acids long. Only the CDR3 region is kept as DNA, spanning 42 bases read in frame from base 1. V sheds 0 bases and J sheds 4 bases, leaving 9 bases between their ends. In the germline V gene, CDR1 corresponds to SNHLY and CDR2 to FYNNEI. The sequences come from PBMCs, collected from a glioma patient treated with radiotherapy, temozolomide or both. This clonotype was obtained from a man under 40 with glioma. The chain uses TRBV2 and TRBJ1-2; the D gene is possibly TRBD1, with 5 bases matching. CDR3 reads: CASSEAGGSYGYTF. The nucleotide sequence is TGTGCCAGCAGTGAAGCGGGGGGAAGCTATGGCTACACCTTC.